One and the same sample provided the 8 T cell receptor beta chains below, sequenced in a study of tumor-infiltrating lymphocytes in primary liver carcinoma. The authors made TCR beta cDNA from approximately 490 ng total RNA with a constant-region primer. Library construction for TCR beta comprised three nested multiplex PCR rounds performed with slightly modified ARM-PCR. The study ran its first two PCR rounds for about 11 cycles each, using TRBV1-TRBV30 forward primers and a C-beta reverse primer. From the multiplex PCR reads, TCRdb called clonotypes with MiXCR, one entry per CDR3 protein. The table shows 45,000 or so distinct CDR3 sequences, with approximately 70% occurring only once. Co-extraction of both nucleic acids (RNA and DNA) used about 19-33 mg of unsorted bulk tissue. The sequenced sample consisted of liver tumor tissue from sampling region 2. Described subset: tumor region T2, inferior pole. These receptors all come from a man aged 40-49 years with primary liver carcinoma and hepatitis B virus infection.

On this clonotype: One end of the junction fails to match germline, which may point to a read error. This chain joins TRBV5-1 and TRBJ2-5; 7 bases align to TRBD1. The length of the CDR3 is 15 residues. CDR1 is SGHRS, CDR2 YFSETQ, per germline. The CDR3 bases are TGCACCAGCAGCCACGACAGGGTTGGCCAAGAGGCCCAGTACTTC. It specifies CTSSHDRVGQEAQYF.

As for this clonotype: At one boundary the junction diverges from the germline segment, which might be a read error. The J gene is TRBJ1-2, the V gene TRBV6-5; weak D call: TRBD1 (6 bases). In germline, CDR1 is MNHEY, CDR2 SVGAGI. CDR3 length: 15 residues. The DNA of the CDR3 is TGTGTCAGCAGCCCACAGGGAACCGCTAACGATGGCTACACCTTC. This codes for CVSSPQGTANDGYTF.

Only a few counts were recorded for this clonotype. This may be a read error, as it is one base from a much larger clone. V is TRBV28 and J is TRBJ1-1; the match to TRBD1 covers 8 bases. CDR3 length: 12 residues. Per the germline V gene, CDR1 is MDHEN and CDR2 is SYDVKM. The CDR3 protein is CASTQGAPEVFF. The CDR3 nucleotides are TGTGCCAGCACCCAGGGGGCCCCTGAAGTTTTCTTT.

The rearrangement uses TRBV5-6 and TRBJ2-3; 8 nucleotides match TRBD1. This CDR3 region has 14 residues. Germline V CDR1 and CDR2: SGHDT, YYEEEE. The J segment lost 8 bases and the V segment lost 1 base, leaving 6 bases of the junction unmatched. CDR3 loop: CASSLQGASVTQYF. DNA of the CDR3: TGTGCCAGCAGCTTGCAGGGGGCATCAGTTACGCAGTATTTT.

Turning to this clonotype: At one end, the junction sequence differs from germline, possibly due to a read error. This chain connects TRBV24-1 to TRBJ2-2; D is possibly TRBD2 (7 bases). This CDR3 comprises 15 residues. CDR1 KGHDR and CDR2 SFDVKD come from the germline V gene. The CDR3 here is CATSPTGTNSGELFF. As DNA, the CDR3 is TGTGCCACCAGTCCTACAGGGACGAACAGCGGGGAACTGTTTTTT.

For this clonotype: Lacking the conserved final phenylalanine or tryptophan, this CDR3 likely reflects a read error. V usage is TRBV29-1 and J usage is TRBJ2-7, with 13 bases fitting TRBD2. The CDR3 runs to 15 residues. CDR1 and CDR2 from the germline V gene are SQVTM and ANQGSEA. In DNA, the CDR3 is TGCAGTGTCGCTTTGGGACTAGCGGGGTCGTATGAGCAGTACTTA. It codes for CSVALGLAGSYEQYL.

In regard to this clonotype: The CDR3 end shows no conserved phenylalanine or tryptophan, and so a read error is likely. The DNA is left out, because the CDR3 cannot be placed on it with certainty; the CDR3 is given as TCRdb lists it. The CDR3 loop is CVSSFWDTGELLL. V gene TRBV11-1 combines with J gene TRBJ2-2. Per the germline V gene, CDR1 is SGHAT and CDR2 is FQDESV (reference sequence). From its first to its last residue, the CDR3 has 13 amino acids.

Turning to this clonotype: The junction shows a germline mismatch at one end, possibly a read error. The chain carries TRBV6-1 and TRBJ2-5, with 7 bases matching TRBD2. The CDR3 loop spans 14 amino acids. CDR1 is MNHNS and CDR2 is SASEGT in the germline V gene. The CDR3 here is CASSCGLVQETQYF. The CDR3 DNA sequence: TGTGCCAGCAGTTGTGGACTAGTCCAAGAGACCCAGTACTTT.